This T cell receptor beta chain was captured by sequencing in a study of control samples from healthy donors and cancer patients. The CDR3 runs 12 residues. The J segment lost 3 bases and the V segment lost 6 bases, leaving 0 bases of the junction unmatched. Germline V lookup: CDR1 MNHGY, CDR2 SVAAGI. This clone was observed a single time. Assay: immunoSEQ multiplex PCR; the TCRdb copy retains only in-frame clones and omits some. The table shows around 99,000 clones, with over 75% occurring only once. The sequence was obtained from a human donor in good health. The donor label of this sample is uncertain. The sample consisted of blood. The chain carries TRBV6-9 and TRBJ2-5; 8 nucleotides agree with TRBD2. As DNA, the CDR3 is TGTGCCAGCAGGCGGGGGGAAGAGACCCAGTACTTC. Translated, it gives CASRRGEETQYF.